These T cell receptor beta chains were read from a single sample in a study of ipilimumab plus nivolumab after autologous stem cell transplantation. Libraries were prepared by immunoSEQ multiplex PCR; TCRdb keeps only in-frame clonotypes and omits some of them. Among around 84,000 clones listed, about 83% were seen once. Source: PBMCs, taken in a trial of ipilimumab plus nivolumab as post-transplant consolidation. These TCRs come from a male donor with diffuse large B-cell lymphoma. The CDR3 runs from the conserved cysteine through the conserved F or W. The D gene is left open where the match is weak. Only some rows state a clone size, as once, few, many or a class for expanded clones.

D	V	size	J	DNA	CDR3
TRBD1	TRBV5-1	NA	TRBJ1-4	TGCGCCAGCAGCTTGGACAGGGGGGGAGAAAAACTGTTTTTT	CASSLDRGGEKLFF
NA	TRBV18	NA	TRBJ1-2	TGTGCCAGCTCATCCACGGGGCTCTATGGCTACACCTTC	CASSSTGLYGYTF
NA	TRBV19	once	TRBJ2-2	TGTGCCAGTAGTCCAGGACTGGGTGGGGAGCTGTTTTTT	CASSPGLGGELFF
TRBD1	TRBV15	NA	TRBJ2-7	TGTGCCACCAGCAGTGGGACAGTAGAGCACGAGCAGTACTTC	CATSSGTVEHEQYF
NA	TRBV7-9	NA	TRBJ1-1	TGTGCCAGCCGGTCCAGGGGTGGGGACACTGAAGCTTTCTTT	CASRSRGGDTEAFF
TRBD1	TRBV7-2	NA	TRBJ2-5	TGTGCCAGCAGCCGGGGACAGATACAAGAGACCCAGTACTTC	CASSRGQIQETQYF
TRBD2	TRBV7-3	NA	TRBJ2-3	TGTGCCAGCAGCTCATCCAGGACTAGCGTCGGAGATACGCAGTATTTT	CASSSSRTSVGDTQYF
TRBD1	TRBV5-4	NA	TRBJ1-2	TGTGCCAGCAGCCGGGGTCCCCGGGACAGGGGCGATGGCTACACCTTC	CASSRGPRDRGDGYTF
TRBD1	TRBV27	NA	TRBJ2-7	TGTGCCAGCATATACATCGAATGGTACGGGACAGGGGCCTACGAGCAGTACTTC	CASIYIEWYGTGAYEQYF
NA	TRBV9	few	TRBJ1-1	TGTGCCAGCAGCCGTGCCTCGGAAATGAACACTGAAGCTTTCTTT	CASSRASEMNTEAFF
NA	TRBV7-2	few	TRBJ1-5	TGTGCCAGTGGGGGGCGGAATAGCAATCAGCCCCAGCATTTT	CASGGRNSNQPQHF
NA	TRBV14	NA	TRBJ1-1	TGTGCCAGCAGCCAAGAGCGGGGCACCTCGGGGATGAACACTGAAGCTTTCTTT	CASSQERGTSGMNTEAFF
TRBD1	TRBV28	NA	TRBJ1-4	TGTGCCAGCACACAGGGGGTTACGTGGGAAAAACTGTTTTTT	CASTQGVTWEKLFF
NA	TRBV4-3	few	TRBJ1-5	TGCGCCAGCAGCCCCTCGGGACACCCATATAGCAATCAGCCCCAGCATTTT	CASSPSGHPYSNQPQHF
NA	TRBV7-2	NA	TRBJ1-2	TGTGCCAGCAGCTCCCGGGGGGTAGGCTATGGCTACACCTTC	CASSSRGVGYGYTF
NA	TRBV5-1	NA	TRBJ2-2	TGCGCCAGCAGCCAGCAAGGGGGAAACACCGGGGAGCTGTTTTTT	CASSQQGGNTGELFF
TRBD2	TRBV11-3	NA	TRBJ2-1	TGTGCCAGCAGCCATAGCGGGGGGCGCAACAATGAGCAGTTCTTC	CASSHSGGRNNEQFF
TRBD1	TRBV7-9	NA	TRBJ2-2	TGTGCCAGCAGCTTAGCGCTCGGGACAGCTTATACCGGGGAGCTGTTTTTT	CASSLALGTAYTGELFF
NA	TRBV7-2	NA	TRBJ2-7	TGTGCCAGCAGCTTAGGGGTAGGGGCATCTACCTACGAGCAGTACTTC	CASSLGVGASTYEQYF
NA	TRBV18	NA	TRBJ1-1	TGTGCCAGCTCACGGGGGGCGGCCAATGAAGCTTTCTTT	CASSRGAANEAFF
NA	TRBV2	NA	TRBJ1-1	TGTGCCAGCAGTGAAGAGGGTGGGACTGAAGCTTTCTTT	CASSEEGGTEAFF
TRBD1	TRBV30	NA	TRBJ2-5	TGTGCCTGTAAAACAGGGGTACAAGAGACCCAGTACTTC	CACKTGVQETQYF
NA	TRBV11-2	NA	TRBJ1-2	TGTGCCAGCAGCTCCCCGGGAGGCCGAGGCTACACCTTC	CASSSPGGRGYTF
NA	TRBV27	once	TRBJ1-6	TGTGCCAGCAGTTTAACGGACCTCTCCTATAATTCACCCCTCCACTTT	CASSLTDLSYNSPLHF
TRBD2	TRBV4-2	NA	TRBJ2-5	TGTGCCAGCAGCCACCAAGAGACTAGCGGGGGGGCGGAGACCCAGTACTTC	CASSHQETSGGAETQYF
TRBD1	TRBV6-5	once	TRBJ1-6	TGTGCCAGCAATACAGGGGCTAATTCACCCCTCCACTTT	CASNTGANSPLHF
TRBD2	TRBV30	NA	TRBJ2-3	TGTGCCTGGATCGACTGGGTAGCGGGGCCGCAGTATTTT	CAWIDWVAGPQYF
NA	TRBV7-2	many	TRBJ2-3	TGTGCCAGCAGCTTAGGTAGATCCCCAGATACGCAGTATTTT	CASSLGRSPDTQYF
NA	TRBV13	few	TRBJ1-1	TGTGCCAGCAGCTTAAATGGGTTCCCTGAAGCTTTCTTT	CASSLNGFPEAFF
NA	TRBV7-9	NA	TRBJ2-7	TGTGCCAGCAGCCCCAATTGGGGGGCGGGCGAGCAGTACTTC	CASSPNWGAGEQYF
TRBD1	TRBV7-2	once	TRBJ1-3	TGTGCCAGCAGTTCGGGACAGGGGAATGGAAACACCATATATTTT	CASSSGQGNGNTIYF
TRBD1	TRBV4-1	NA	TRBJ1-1	TGCGCCAGCAGCCAGGCAAGACAGGGATATACTGAAGCTTTCTTT	CASSQARQGYTEAFF
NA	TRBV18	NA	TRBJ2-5	TGTGCCAGCTCACCCATGGGGGGACCCGAGGAGACCCAGTACTTC	CASSPMGGPEETQYF
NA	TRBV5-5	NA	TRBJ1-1	TGTGCCAGCAGCTTGGTTCCAGAAGGAACTGAAGCTTTCTTT	CASSLVPEGTEAFF
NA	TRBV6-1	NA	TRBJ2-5	TGTGCCAGCAGTGAAACCTACAGGGTAGGGAAGACCCAGTACTTC	CASSETYRVGKTQYF
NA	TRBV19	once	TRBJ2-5	TGTGCCACCGCCCGACAAAGCCAAGAGACCCAGTACTTC	CATARQSQETQYF
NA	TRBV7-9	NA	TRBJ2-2	TGTGCCACCAGGAGGGTCGGGGAGCTGTTTTTT	CATRRVGELFF
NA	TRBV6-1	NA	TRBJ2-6	TGTGCCAGCAGTGAAAGGACAGAGAGCTTCTCTGGGGCCAACGTCCTGACTTTC	CASSERTESFSGANVLTF
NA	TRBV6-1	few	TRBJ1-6	TGTGCCACCCAGGGACCGACAGTGATAAATTCACCCCTCCACTTT	CATQGPTVINSPLHF
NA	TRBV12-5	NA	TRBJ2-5	TGTGCTAGTGGTTTGGGGACGCAAGAGACCCAGTACTTC	CASGLGTQETQYF
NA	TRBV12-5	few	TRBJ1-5	TGTGCTAGTGGATCCGACGGGGGTCAGCCCCAGCATTTT	CASGSDGGQPQHF
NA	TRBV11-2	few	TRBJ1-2	TGTGCCAGCAGCCCCGGGCAGTACTATGGCTACACCTTC	CASSPGQYYGYTF
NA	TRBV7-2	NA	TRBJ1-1	TGTGCCAGCAGCTTAGCTCCGACAGCGAACACTGAAGCTTTCTTT	CASSLAPTANTEAFF
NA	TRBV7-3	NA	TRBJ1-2	TGTGCCAGCAGCTTATCTGGCGGGGACTATGGCTACACCTTC	CASSLSGGDYGYTF
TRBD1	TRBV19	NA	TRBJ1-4	TGTGCCAGTAGGGTGGCAGGGGGCGTCGAAAAACTGTTTTTT	CASRVAGGVEKLFF
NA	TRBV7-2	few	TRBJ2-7	TGTGCCAGCAGCTTCTCGGGGGCCTACGAGCAGTACTTC	CASSFSGAYEQYF
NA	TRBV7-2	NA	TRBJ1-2	TGTGCCAGCAGCTTATTAGTCGGGGGAGGGAATGGCTACACCTTC	CASSLLVGGGNGYTF
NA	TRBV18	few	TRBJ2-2	TGTGCCAGCTCACCACCGTTGGGGCCTAGCGGGGAGCTGTTTTTT	CASSPPLGPSGELFF
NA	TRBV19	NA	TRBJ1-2	TGTGCCAGTAGTTCCCCCTTCGTGGAGGACCTTCTCCATGGCTACACCTTC	CASSSPFVEDLLHGYTF
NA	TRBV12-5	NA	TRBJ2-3	TGTGCTAGTGGACCCGGGGTCACAGATACGCAGTATTTT	CASGPGVTDTQYF
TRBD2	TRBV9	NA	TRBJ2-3	TGTGCCAGCAGCGTGACTAGCGGGGGTTCAGATACGCAGTATTTT	CASSVTSGGSDTQYF
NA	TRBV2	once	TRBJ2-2	TGTGCCAGCAGGTGGCAGACTAACACCGGGGAGCTGTTTTTT	CASRWQTNTGELFF
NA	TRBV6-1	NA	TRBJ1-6	TGTGCCAGCAGTGAAAGTCCGGGAGGTTTTTCACCCCTCCACTTT	CASSESPGGFSPLHF
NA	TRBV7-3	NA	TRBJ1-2	TGTGCCAGCAGCCCAGGGGCCAGGGGCTATGGCTACACCTTC	CASSPGARGYGYTF
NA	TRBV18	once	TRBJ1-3	TGTGCCAGCTCACCCGGCGGCGGAAACTCTGGAAACACCATATATTTT	CASSPGGGNSGNTIYF
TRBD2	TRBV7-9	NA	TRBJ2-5	TGTGCCAGCAGCTTAAGCTACCTGGCGGGGGAAGAGACCCAGTACTTC	CASSLSYLAGEETQYF
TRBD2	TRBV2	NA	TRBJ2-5	TGTGCCAGCAGTGTCGGGCTAGCGGGACTCCAAGAGACCCAGTACTTC	CASSVGLAGLQETQYF
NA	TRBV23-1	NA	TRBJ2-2	TGCGCCATCCGACGGAGGGATATGGACACCGGGGAGCTGTTTTTT	CAIRRRDMDTGELFF
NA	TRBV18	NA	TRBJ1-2	TGTGCCAGCTCACCAACCCCGGGGACGGGGGACTATGGCTACACCTTC	CASSPTPGTGDYGYTF
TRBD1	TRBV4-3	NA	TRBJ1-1	TGCGCCAGCAGCCAGTTCGGACAGGGAGATTTGAACACTGAAGCTTTCTTT	CASSQFGQGDLNTEAFF